Listed below are T cell receptor beta chains from one sample, sequenced in a study of vaccination and CD4 T cells after COVID-19. No antigens are known for them. TCRdb re-derived calls from the PCR reads in MiXCR, one entry per CDR3 protein. The sample has 7,000 to 8,500 distinct CDR3 sequences, approximately 38% seen once. Material for sequencing was CD4+ T cells from blood, cultured in vitro. The receptors stem from a human donor in good health. The CDR3 runs from the conserved cysteine through the conserved F or W. The order of the fields is J gene, clone size, V gene, D gene, CDR3 protein, CDR3 DNA. The D gene is left open where the match is weak. Size is omitted from some rows. Given values are once, few, many or a class for expanded clones.

TRBJ1-2	few	TRBV28	TRBD1	CASSSRDRGLSCLDF	TGTGCCAGCAGTTCCCGGGACAGGGGATTGTCGTGTCTGGACTTC
TRBJ1-1	few	TRBV6-2/TRBV6-3	.	CASSSRGLRLNTEAFF	TGTGCCAGCAGTTCGAGGGGTCTGAGACTGAACACTGAAGCTTTCTTT
TRBJ2-3	few	TRBV2	TRBD2	CASSEPSGSTDTQYF	TGTGCCAGCAGTGAGCCTAGCGGGTCCACAGATACGCAGTATTTT
TRBJ1-5	medium-sized	TRBV6-2/TRBV6-3	.	CASRKQGSNQPQHF	TGTGCCAGCAGAAAACAGGGAAGCAATCAGCCCCAGCATTTT
TRBJ1-2	.	TRBV7-2	.	CASSLDWTNYGYTF	TGTGCCAGCAGCTTAGACTGGACTAACTATGGCTACACCTTC
TRBJ1-2	.	TRBV27	.	CASSLYSGDYGYTF	TGTGCCAGCAGTTTGTATTCAGGGGACTATGGCTACACCTTC
TRBJ2-2	.	TRBV6-2/TRBV6-3	TRBD2	CASSRRGAGELFF	TGTGCCAGCAGCCGGCGGGGGGCCGGGGAGCTGTTTTTT
TRBJ2-7	.	TRBV29-1	.	CSVNGGGDYEQYF	TGCAGCGTTAACGGAGGGGGAGACTACGAGCAGTACTTC
TRBJ1-5	.	TRBV19	.	CASTLSGARQPQHF	TGTGCCAGCACCCTTTCAGGGGCTCGTCAGCCCCAGCATTTT
TRBJ1-6	.	TRBV19	.	CASSITAVVKDSLLHF	TGTGCCAGTAGTATCACCGCAGTCGTTAAGGATTCACTCCTCCACTTT
TRBJ1-5	.	TRBV6-1	.	CASSEGGWGNQPQHF	TGTGCCAGCAGTGAGGGGGGGTGGGGGAATCAGCCCCAGCATTTT
TRBJ1-1	.	TRBV5-4	.	CASSLANTEAFF	TGTGCCAGCAGCTTGGCTAACACTGAAGCTTTCTTT
TRBJ1-1	medium-sized	TRBV6-1	.	CASSELGGAKAFF	TGTGCCAGCAGTGAACTGGGGGGCGCCAAAGCTTTCTTT
TRBJ1-1	few	TRBV19	.	CASGGQGRRNTEAFF	TGTGCCAGCGGGGGGCAGGGCCGGAGGAACACTGAAGCTTTCTTT
TRBJ1-6	.	TRBV30	TRBD1	CAWSEGQGNSPLHF	TGTGCCTGGAGTGAAGGACAGGGGAATTCACCCCTCCACTTT
TRBJ1-5	few	TRBV6-7	TRBD1	CASSLATGTVLDQPQHF	TGTGCCAGCAGCCTAGCGACAGGGACAGTGCTCGATCAGCCCCAGCATTTT
TRBJ1-6	.	TRBV28	.	CASRSTGQGTNSPLHF	TGTGCCAGCAGATCTACGGGTCAGGGGACTAATTCACCCCTCCACTTT
TRBJ2-2	.	TRBV30	TRBD2	CAWRSSGRWNTGELFF	TGTGCCTGGAGATCCAGCGGGAGGTGGAACACCGGGGAGCTGTTTTTT
TRBJ1-2	.	TRBV18	.	CASSPLKDAPYGYTF	TGTGCCAGCTCACCACTAAAAGATGCCCCCTATGGCTACACCTTC
TRBJ1-1	.	TRBV29-1	.	CSVEVRGRDTEAFF	TGCAGCGTTGAAGTCCGGGGGAGGGACACTGAAGCTTTCTTT
TRBJ1-5	few	TRBV20-1	TRBD1	CSARTGGEGGLIGNQPQHF	TGCAGTGCTAGGACAGGGGGCGAAGGGGGGCTTATAGGCAATCAGCCCCAGCATTTT
TRBJ2-3	.	TRBV20-1	.	CSASQHSDTQYF	TGCAGTGCCTCACAGCATTCTGATACGCAGTATTTT
TRBJ2-7	.	TRBV27	.	CASSVRDFSYEQYF	TGTGCCAGCAGTGTACGGGACTTCTCCTACGAGCAGTACTTC
TRBJ1-3	.	TRBV19	.	CASMRLTGKPGNTIYF	TGTGCCAGTATGAGGCTAACGGGAAAACCGGGAAACACCATATATTTT
TRBJ1-2	.	TRBV6-5	TRBD1	CASRYHGTEHGYTF	TGTGCCAGCAGGTACCACGGGACAGAGCATGGCTACACCTTC
TRBJ2-7	.	TRBV30	.	CAWSRGGNSYEQYF	TGTGCCTGGAGCCGAGGGGGGAACTCCTACGAGCAGTACTTC
TRBJ1-1	few	TRBV19	TRBD1	CASIPLRTGSNTEAFF	TGTGCCAGTATTCCCCTACGGACAGGGTCGAACACTGAAGCTTTCTTT
TRBJ1-1	.	TRBV7-7	.	CASRKRSEAFF	TGTGCCAGCAGGAAGAGGTCTGAAGCTTTCTTT
TRBJ1-2	.	TRBV6-5	.	CASSYLGRLGNYGYTF	TGTGCCAGCAGTTATTTAGGGCGGCTTGGTAACTATGGCTACACCTTC
TRBJ1-4	.	TRBV7-9	.	CASSLAQGPNEKLFF	TGTGCCAGCAGCTTAGCCCAGGGGCCGAATGAAAAACTGTTTTTT
TRBJ1-1	few	TRBV6-1	.	CASSALPGNTEAFF	TGTGCCAGCAGTGCGCTCCCGGGGAACACTGAAGCTTTCTTT